This note documents a single T cell receptor (beta chain) sequence. Its antigen remains unknown. The source of the sample is a study of response to subunit inactivated influenza vaccine. This CDR3 is built from 17 residues. Germline V gene sequence: CDR1 SGHRS, CDR2 YFSETQ. Trimming took off 2 bases at V and 6 bases at J, with 20 bases between the two ends. Findings and limits, study-wide: It was the authors' suggestion that each seasonal influenza vaccination recruits few new T cells.

TCRdb redid the calling of the RT-PCR reads with MiXCR, one entry per CDR3 protein. This table has roughly 550,000 distinct CDR3 sequences, roughly 25% appearing once. These sequences were also reported in another study, on T cells expressing NK-cell markers. That paper states: Making the TCR beta cDNA relied on 5'RACE template switching with UMIs. Sorting of alpha-beta TCR T cells alone was achieved in several experiments with an anti-gamma-delta TCR antibody. Among a handful of donors, these clonotypes also ranked first in the CD3+CD56-NKG2C+ fraction.

The sample consisted of CD4+ T cells sorted from PBMCs, taken 11 to 12 days after vaccination. The rearrangement links TRBV5-1 to TRBJ2-2; tentatively, D is TRBD2 (6 bases). The sequence came from a man aged 45-60 years who received an inactivated influenza vaccine. The CDR3: CASSFVGGSVNAGELFF. Here the CDR3 DNA reads TGCGCCAGCAGCTTTGTTGGGGGGTCCGTTAACGCCGGGGAGCTGTTTTTT.